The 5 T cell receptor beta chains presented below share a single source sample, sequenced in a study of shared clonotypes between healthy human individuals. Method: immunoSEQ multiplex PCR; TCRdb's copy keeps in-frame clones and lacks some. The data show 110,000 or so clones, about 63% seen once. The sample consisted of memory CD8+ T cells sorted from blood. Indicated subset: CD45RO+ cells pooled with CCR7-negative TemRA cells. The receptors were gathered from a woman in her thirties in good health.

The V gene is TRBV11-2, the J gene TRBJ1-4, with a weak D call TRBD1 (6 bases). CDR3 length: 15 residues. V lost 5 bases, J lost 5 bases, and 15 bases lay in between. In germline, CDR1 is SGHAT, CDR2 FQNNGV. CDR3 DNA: TGTGCCAGCAGCCGGAGTCTGGACAGAAATGAAAAACTGTTTTTT. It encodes CASSRSLDRNEKLFF.

This CDR3 reads CASRDTSADYEQYF. The CDR3 DNA reads TGTGCCAGTAGAGATACTAGCGCCGACTACGAGCAGTACTTC. The chain joins TRBV19 to TRBJ2-7; the match to TRBD2 covers 7 bases. The junction had 8 bases not matched to a gene; V was cut back by 6 bases and J by 3 bases. There are 14 residues in the CDR3. Germline V gene lookup returns CDR1 LNHDA and CDR2 SQIVND (reference sequence).

The CDR3 loop is CASSEWGAGMEQYF. The DNA for the CDR3 is TGTGCCAGCAGTGAATGGGGCGCTGGGATGGAGCAGTACTTC. The chain joins TRBV25-1 to TRBJ2-7; D possibly corresponds to TRBD1 (5 bases). Germline assignment: CDR1 MGHDK and CDR2 SYGVNS. This CDR3 comprises 14 residues. Trimming removed 1 base from V and 7 bases from J, with 14 bases in between.

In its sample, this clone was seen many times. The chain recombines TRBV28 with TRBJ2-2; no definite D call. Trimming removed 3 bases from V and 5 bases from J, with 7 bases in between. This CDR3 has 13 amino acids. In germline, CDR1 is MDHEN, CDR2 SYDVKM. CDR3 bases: TGTGCCAGCAGTTTTTTTCCGACCGGGGAGCTGTTTTTT. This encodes CASSFFPTGELFF.

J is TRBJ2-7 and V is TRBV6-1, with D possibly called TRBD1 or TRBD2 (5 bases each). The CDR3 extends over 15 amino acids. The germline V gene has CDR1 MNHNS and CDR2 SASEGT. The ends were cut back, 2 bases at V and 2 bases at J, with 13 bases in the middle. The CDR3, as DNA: TGTGCCAGCAGTGAAATAGGGGACGGCCCCTACGAGCAGTACTTC. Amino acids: CASSEIGDGPYEQYF.